These 18 T cell receptor beta chains came from one sample sequenced in a study of CD8+ T cells in alopecia areata. RNA was isolated and reverse transcribed to cDNA, the sequencing template. Using immunoSEQ multiplex PCR, the repertoire was profiled, and TCRdb retains in-frame clones only, with some absent. The sample consists of some 200,000 clones, about three fifths of them appearing once. Stated treatment: oral pan-JAK inhibitor, 5-10 mg twice daily. Source: CD4+ T cells sorted from blood, taken at week 4, from a patient treated with tofacitinib. The receptors come from a human donor with alopecia areata.

The V call is TRBV27, the J call TRBJ1-1; TRBD1 is a possible D gene (5 bases). V was trimmed by 2 bases and J by 1 base, leaving 11 bases between them. Germline V gives CDR1 MNHEY, CDR2 SMNVEV (reference sequence). This CDR3 spans 15 amino acids. CDR3 nucleotide sequence: TGTGCCAGCAGTTTAGTCCTGAGGGGGAACACTGAAGCTTTCTTT. This gives the protein CASSLVLRGNTEAFF.

Turning to this clone: A junction boundary mismatches the germline segment, possibly from a read error. This sequence joins TRBV29-1 and TRBJ2-3, with D possibly matching TRBD1 (5 bases). CDR3 length equals 13 residues. Germline CDR1 SQVTM, CDR2 ANQGSEA. Here the CDR3 DNA reads TGCAGCGTTTCAGGGTTTGACACAGGTACGCAGTATTTT. It translates to CSVSGFDTGTQYF.

This chain uses TRBV30 with TRBJ2-2; a weak D match, TRBD2 (5 bases). This CDR3 contains 13 residues. Germline-derived CDR1 and CDR2 are GTSNPN and SVGIG (reference sequence). Trimming removed 0 bases from V and 6 bases from J, with 8 bases in between. The CDR3, as DNA: TGTGCCTGGAGTGTACTAGTAGCCGGGGAGCTGTTTTTT. It translates to CAWSVLVAGELFF.

The CDR3 nucleotides are TGCAGCGTTTTCAGGGGACTAGCGGGCAATGAGCAGTTCTTC. Protein sequence: CSVFRGLAGNEQFF. The rearrangement links TRBV29-1 to TRBJ2-1; 12 bases match TRBD2. This CDR3 has 14 amino acids. Unmatched junction bases numbered 5, after V lost 5 bases and J lost 6 bases. Germline V lookup: CDR1 SQVTM, CDR2 ANQGSEA.

The gene calls are TRBV13 and TRBJ1-1; TRBD1 might be the D (5 bases). V was clipped by 5 bases and J by 11 bases, with 12 bases between them. This CDR3 region has 11 residues. Germline V gene sequence: CDR1 PRHDT, CDR2 FYEKMQ (reference sequence). The CDR3 bases are TGTGCCAGCAGCCTTCGACAGTTGGCTTTCTTT. This sequence encodes CASSLRQLAFF.

The sample holds a few counts of this clone. J is TRBJ1-4 and V is TRBV29-1, with 7 bases lining up with TRBD1. CDR3 length: 13 amino acids. Germline-derived CDR1 and CDR2 are SQVTM and ANQGSEA. The V and J ends lost 5 bases and 3 bases, in that order; junction bases with no gene match: 3. CDR3 in amino acids: CSVSGQANEKLFF. CDR3 nucleotides: TGCAGCGTTTCAGGACAGGCTAATGAAAAACTGTTTTTT.

The chain couples TRBV28 to TRBJ2-7; 8 bases agree with TRBD2. This CDR3 spans 14 amino acids. Germline V lookup: CDR1 MDHEN, CDR2 SYDVKM. The V and J ends lost 5 bases and 0 bases, in that order; junction bases with no gene match: 3. The CDR3 bases are TGTGCCAGCAGTCGGGGGGGGAGCTCCTACGAGCAGTACTTC. It translates to CASSRGGSSYEQYF. The whole variable domain, filled in from reference TRBV28 and TRBJ2-7, reads DVKVTQSSRYLVKRTGEKVFLECVQDMDHENMFWYRQDPGLGLRLIYFSYDVKMKEKGDIPEGYSVSREKKERFSLILESASTNQTSMYLCASSRGGSSYEQYFGPGTRLTVT.

This chain uses TRBV4-3 with TRBJ2-1; 9 bases agree with TRBD2. Germline V CDR1 and CDR2: LGHNA, YSLEER. V shed 2 bases and J 5 bases; nucleotides not matched to a gene: 10. The CDR3 totals 17 residues. The CDR3 here is CASSQRPRTSDNNEQFF. The CDR3 region has the DNA TGCGCCAGCAGCCAACGTCCACGGACTAGCGACAACAATGAGCAGTTCTTC.

The rearrangement joins TRBV5-1 to TRBJ2-6; no reliable D call. The CDR3 has 18 residues. Germline V gene sequence: CDR1 SGHRS, CDR2 YFSETQ. The V end lost 0 bases, the J end lost 0 bases, and 13 bases lay between the germline ends. CDR3 bases: TGCGCCAGCAGCTTGGTTGGGGTCATATCCTCTGGGGCCAACGTCCTGACTTTC. It encodes CASSLVGVISSGANVLTF.

V and J are TRBV6-1 and TRBJ1-1; unclear D gene. This CDR3 region has 10 residues. Germline V gives CDR1 MNHNS, CDR2 SASEGT. The ends were cut back, 1 base at V and 8 bases at J, with 2 bases in the middle. The CDR3 bases are TGTGCCAGCAGTGAAGAGGAAGCTTTCTTT. Translated, it gives CASSEEEAFF.

The J gene is TRBJ1-4, the V gene TRBV29-1, with D possibly being TRBD1 (6 bases). Germline values: CDR1 SQVTM, CDR2 ANQGSEA. The CDR3 totals 13 residues. Trimming took 4 bases from V and 6 from J, leaving 12 bases between them. The CDR3 DNA reads TGCAGCGTTGTAGAGACAGGTGATGAAAAACTGTTTTTT. This translates into CSVVETGDEKLFF.

This clone was observed a single time. V and J are TRBV14 and TRBJ2-5; D gene ambiguous. The V gene lost 4 bases and the J gene lost 7 bases, with 7 bases spanning the gap. This CDR3 comprises 11 residues. CDR1 SGHDN and CDR2 FVKESK come from the germline V gene. CDR3 in amino acids: CASSLGRTQYF. In DNA, the CDR3 is TGTGCCAGCAGCCTCGGGCGGACCCAGTACTTC.

This clone has only a few counts. This sequence joins TRBV28 and TRBJ2-7, with D uncertain. The CDR3 is 11 residues long. The germline V gene has CDR1 MDHEN and CDR2 SYDVKM. Trimming pared 4 bases from V and 3 bases from J, leaving 4 bases between. The CDR3 nucleotides are TGTGCCAGCAGTTACCTCTACGAGCAGTACTTC. It yields the protein CASSYLYEQYF.

This chain links TRBV7-2 with TRBJ2-2; D remains ambiguous. Trimming cost V 1 base and J 4 bases, with 10 bases left between them. The CDR3 has 15 amino acids. Germline V lookup: CDR1 SGHTA, CDR2 FQGNSA. The CDR3 region is CASSLESRATGELFF. The CDR3 DNA follows: TGTGCCAGCAGCTTAGAGAGTAGGGCCACCGGGGAGCTGTTTTTT.

The CDR3 spells CSVGGLTGGPQNEQFF. CDR3 in DNA: TGCAGCGTTGGTGGGTTGACGGGGGGGCCTCAGAATGAGCAGTTCTTC. The chain couples TRBV29-1 to TRBJ2-1, with 8 positions matching TRBD2. CDR1 and CDR2 (germline): SQVTM, ANQGSEA. V shed 4 bases, J shed 7 bases, and the junction held 15 bases outside the gene matches. The CDR3 is 16 amino acids.

This chain connects TRBV5-1 to TRBJ2-7; TRBD1 matches 8 bases. The V gene's germline CDR1 is SGHRS and CDR2 YFSETQ. Trimming took 0 bases from V and 3 from J; bases not matched to a gene: 2. The length of the CDR3 is 14 residues. In nucleotides, the CDR3 is TGCGCCAGCAGCTTGGGTACAGGGGGCTACGAGCAGTACTTC. Protein product: CASSLGTGGYEQYF.

A few counts support this clone. The chain is built from TRBV15 and TRBJ1-1, with no clear D. The CDR3 is 15 residues long. Germline V gene data show CDR1 as LNHNV and CDR2 as YYDKDF (reference sequence). Trimming removed 0 bases at V and 1 base at J, with 9 bases between. DNA of the CDR3: TGTGCCACCAGCAGAGATCCGTCCAGGAACACTGAAGCTTTCTTT. Protein sequence: CATSRDPSRNTEAFF.

The chain is built from TRBV5-6 and TRBJ1-2, with 8 positions matching TRBD1. Trimming at V came to 4 bases and at J to 4 bases, leaving 9 bases not matched to a gene. Per the germline V gene, CDR1 is SGHDT and CDR2 is YYEEEE. This CDR3 has 15 amino acids. The CDR3 reads CASSPQGARSYGYTF. CDR3 bases: TGTGCCAGCAGCCCGCAGGGGGCTAGGAGCTATGGCTACACCTTC.